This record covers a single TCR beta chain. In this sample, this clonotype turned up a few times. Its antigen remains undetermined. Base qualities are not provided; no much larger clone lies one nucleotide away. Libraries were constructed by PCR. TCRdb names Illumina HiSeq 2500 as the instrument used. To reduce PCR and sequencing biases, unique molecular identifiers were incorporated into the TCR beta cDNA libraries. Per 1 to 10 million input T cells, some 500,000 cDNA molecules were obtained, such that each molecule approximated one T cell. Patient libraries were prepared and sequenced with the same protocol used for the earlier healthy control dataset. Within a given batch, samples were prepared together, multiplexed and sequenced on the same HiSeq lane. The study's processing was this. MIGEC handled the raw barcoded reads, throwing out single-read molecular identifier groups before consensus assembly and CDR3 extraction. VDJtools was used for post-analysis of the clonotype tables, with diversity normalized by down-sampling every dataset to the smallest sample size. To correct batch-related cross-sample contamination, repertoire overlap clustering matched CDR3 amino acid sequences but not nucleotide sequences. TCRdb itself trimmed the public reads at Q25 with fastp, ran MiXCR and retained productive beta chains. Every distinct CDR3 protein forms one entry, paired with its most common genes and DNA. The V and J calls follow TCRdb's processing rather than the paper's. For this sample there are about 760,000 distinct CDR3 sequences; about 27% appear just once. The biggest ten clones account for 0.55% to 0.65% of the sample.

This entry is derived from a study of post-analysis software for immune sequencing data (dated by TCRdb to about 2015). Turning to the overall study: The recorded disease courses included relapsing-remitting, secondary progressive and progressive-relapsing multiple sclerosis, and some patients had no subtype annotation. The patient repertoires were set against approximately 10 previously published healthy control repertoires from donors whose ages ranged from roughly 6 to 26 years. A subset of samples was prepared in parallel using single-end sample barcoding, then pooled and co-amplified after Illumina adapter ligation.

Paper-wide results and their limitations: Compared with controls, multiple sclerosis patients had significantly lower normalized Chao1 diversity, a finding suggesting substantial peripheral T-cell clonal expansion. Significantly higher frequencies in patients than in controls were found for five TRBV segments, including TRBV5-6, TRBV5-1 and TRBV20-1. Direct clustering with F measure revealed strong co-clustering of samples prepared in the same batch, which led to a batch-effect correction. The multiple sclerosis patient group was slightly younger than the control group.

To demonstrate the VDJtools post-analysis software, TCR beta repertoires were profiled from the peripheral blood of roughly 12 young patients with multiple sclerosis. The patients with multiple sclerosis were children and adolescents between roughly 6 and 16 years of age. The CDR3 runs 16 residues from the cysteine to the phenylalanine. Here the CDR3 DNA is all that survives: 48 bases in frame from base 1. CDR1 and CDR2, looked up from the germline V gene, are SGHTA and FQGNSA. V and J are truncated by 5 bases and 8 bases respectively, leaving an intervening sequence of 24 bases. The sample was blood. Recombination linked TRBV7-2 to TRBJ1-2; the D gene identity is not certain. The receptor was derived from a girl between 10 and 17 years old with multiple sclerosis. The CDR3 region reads CASSPRAASRLGGYTF. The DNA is TGTGCCAGCAGCCCCCGGGCGGCATCTCGGCTAGGGGGCTACACCTTC.